This T cell receptor beta chain was identified in a study of T cells in Graves' hyperthyroidism and ophthalmopathy. Trimming stripped 5 bases from V and 3 bases from J, with 14 bases between. Per the germline V gene, CDR1 is MGHDK and CDR2 is SYGVNS. The CDR3 totals 14 residues. This clonotype was detected a few times. Researchers amplified the TCR beta CDR3 regions from RNA transcripts. The HTBI primer set was used in a first-round RT-PCR of the TCR CDR3. Using its own MiXCR run on the multiplex PCR reads, TCRdb lists one record per CDR3 protein. In the table there are fewer than 700,000 distinct CDR3 sequences, 15% to 20% of which are singletons.

Sequenced input: blood. The sequence came from a woman aged 18-35 years with Graves' ophthalmopathy. This sequence joins TRBV25-1 and TRBJ2-7; D remains ambiguous. The CDR3 DNA reads TGTGCCAGCAGTACGGACCCTACCGGCTACGAGCAGTACTTC. Encoded protein: CASSTDPTGYEQYF.